This T cell receptor beta chain was documented in a study of brain T cells in children with intractable seizures. At least one anti-epileptic drug was given before surgery. Findings and limits, study-wide: Only CDR3 sequence similarity suggested viral specificity, without known HCMV serostatus.

Concerning this clone itself: The antigen remains unidentified.

Germline CDR1 SGHNT, CDR2 YYREEE (reference sequence). The V end was cut by 1 base, the J end by 2 bases, with 10 bases between. This CDR3 is built from 14 residues. Profiled with immunoSEQ multiplex PCR; TCRdb holds only in-frame clones, not every one. The sample contains about 64,000 clones, more than 95% of which appear only once. The source is a boy in the first two years of life with focal cortical dysplasia and intractable seizures. The sequences come from peripheral blood, collected at surgery. The rearrangement links TRBV5-4 to TRBJ2-7, with D unresolved. CDR3 in amino acids: CASSLQATAYEQYF. CDR3 coding DNA: TGTGCCAGCAGCTTGCAGGCTACCGCCTACGAGCAGTACTTC. The full variable domain, its missing parts supplied by reference TRBV5-4 and TRBJ2-7, is ETGVTQSPTHLIKTRGQQVTLRCSSQSGHNTVSWYQQALGQGPQFIFQYYREEENGRGNFPPRFSGLQFPNYSSELNVNALELDDSALYLCASSLQATAYEQYFGPGTRLTVT.